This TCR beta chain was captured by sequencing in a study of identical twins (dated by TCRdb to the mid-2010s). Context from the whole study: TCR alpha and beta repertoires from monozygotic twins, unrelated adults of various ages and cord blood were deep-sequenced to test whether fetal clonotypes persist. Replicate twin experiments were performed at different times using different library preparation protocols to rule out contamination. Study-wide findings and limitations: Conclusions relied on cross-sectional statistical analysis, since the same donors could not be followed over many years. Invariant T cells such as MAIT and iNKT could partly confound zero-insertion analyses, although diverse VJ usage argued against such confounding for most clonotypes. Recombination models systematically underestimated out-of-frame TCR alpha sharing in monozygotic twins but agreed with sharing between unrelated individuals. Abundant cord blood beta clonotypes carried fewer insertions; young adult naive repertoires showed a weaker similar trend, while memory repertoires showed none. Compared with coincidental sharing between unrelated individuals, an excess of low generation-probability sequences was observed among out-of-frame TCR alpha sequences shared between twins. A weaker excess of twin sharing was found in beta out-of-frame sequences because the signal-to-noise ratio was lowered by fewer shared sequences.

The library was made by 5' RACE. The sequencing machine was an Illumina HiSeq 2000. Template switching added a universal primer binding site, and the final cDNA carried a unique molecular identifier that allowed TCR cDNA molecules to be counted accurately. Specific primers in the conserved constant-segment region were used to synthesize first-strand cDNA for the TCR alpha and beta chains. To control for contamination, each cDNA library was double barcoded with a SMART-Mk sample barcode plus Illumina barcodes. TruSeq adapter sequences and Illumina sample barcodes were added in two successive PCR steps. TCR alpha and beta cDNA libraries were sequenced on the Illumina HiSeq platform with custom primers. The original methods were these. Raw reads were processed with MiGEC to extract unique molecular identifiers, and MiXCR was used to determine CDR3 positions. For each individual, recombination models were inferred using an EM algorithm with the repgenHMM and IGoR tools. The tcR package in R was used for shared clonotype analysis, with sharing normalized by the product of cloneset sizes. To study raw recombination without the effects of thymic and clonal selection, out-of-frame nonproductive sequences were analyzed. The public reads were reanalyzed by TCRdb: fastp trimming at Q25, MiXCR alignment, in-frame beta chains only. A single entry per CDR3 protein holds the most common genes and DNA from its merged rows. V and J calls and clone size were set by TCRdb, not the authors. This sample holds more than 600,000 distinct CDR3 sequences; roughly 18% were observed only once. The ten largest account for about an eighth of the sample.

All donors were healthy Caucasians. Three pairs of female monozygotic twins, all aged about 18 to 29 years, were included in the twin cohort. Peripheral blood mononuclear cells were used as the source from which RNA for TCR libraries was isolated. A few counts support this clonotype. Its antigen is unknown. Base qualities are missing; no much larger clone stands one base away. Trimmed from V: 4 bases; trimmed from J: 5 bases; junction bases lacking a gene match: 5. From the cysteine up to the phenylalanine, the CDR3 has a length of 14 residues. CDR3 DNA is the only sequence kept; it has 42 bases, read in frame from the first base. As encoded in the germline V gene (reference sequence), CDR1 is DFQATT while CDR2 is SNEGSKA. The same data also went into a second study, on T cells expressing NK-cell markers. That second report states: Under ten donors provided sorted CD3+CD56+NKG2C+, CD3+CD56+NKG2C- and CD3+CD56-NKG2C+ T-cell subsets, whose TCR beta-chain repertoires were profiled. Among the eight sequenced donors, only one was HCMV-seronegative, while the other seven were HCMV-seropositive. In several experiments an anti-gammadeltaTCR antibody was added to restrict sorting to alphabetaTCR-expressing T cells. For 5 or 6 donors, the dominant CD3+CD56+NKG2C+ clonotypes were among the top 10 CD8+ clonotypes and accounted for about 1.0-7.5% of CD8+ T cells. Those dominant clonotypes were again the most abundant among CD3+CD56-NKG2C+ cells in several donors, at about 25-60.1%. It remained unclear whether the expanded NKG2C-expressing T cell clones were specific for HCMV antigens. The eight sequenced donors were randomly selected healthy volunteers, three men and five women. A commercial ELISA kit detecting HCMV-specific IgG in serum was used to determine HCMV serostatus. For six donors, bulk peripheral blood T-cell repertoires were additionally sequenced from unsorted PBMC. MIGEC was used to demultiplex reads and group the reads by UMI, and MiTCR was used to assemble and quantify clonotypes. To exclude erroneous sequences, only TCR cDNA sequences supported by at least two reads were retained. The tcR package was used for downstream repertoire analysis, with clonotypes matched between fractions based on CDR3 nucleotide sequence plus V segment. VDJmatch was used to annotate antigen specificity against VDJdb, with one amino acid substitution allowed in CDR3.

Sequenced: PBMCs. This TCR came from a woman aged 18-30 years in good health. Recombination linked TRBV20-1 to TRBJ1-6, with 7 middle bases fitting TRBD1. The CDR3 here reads CSAIRDSDNSPLHF. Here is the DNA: TGCAGTGCTATCCGGGACAGCGATAATTCACCCCTCCACTTT.